These T cell receptor beta chains were read from a single sample in a study of blood T cell repertoires in COVID-19. Only in-frame clones appear in the TCRdb table, and some are missing; sequencing was by immunoSEQ multiplex PCR. The sample lists about 250,000 clones; roughly 85% were seen once. The sample taken for sequencing was PBMCs or T cells enriched from blood (not recorded which). These TCRs come from a woman in her forties or fifties with acute COVID-19. The conserved cysteine and the conserved F or W are not part of the CDR3 here. A D gene is named only where the DNA matches it firmly.

J gene,D gene,V gene,CDR3 protein
TRBJ1-4,TRBD1,TRBV19,ASGQDRFNEKLF
TRBJ1-1,TRBD1,TRBV4-3,ASSQDPRGDTEAF
TRBJ2-3,TRBD1,TRBV9,ASSVGPGPRQGFTDTQY
TRBJ2-1,TRBD2,TRBV5-1,ASRPAGDYNEQF
TRBJ1-5,-,TRBV30,AWSADSNQPQH
TRBJ2-1,-,TRBV4-2,ASSLLNEQF
TRBJ1-2,-,TRBV7-2,ASSSDRFYGYT
TRBJ2-5,TRBD2,TRBV4-3,ASSRGTSGQETQY
TRBJ1-6,TRBD1,TRBV5-4,ASSRGQGNSPLH
TRBJ2-7,TRBD1,TRBV30,AWSEPGQREYEQY
TRBJ2-7,TRBD2,TRBV5-1,ASSLDGLAGGNYEQY
TRBJ2-5,TRBD2,TRBV11-2,ASSPSGGAKTQY
TRBJ2-7,TRBD2,TRBV9,ASSASGTSDYEQY
TRBJ1-2,-,TRBV27,ASRTGGYGYT
TRBJ2-4,-,TRBV3-1/TRBV3-2,ASSQAVREDHIQY
TRBJ2-5,-,TRBV6-2/TRBV6-3,ASSYNREETQY
TRBJ1-2,TRBD1,TRBV6-1,ASSEGGGQGAYGYT
TRBJ2-1,TRBD2,TRBV29-1,SVSGERGGYNEQF
TRBJ1-6,-,TRBV5-1,ASSAGLQRNSPLH
TRBJ1-2,-,TRBV6-9,ASSYKKSNYGYT
TRBJ1-6,TRBD1,TRBV27,ASFNMGQSSYNSPLH
TRBJ1-1,-,TRBV6-5,ASSSPPGSSTEAF
TRBJ1-3,-,TRBV19,ASTDRGGGNTIY
TRBJ2-1,-,TRBV13,ASSANGEQF
TRBJ2-1,-,TRBV19,ASTGLNNEQF
TRBJ1-2,-,TRBV27,ASSSLRNYGYT
TRBJ2-7,-,TRBV6-5,ASSRAWYEQY
TRBJ1-3,-,TRBV27,ASTTGRTSGNTIY
TRBJ2-7,-,TRBV7-2,ASRSPPGNEQY
TRBJ2-7,-,TRBV2,ASSVPGYHYEQY
TRBJ1-2,-,TRBV14,ASSQDRQEYGYT
TRBJ1-6,-,TRBV6-8,ASSFRPPSPWRLYNSPLH
TRBJ1-2,-,TRBV6-2/TRBV6-3,ASSGQALVYGYT
TRBJ1-4,-,TRBV10-3,AIRGALNEKLF
TRBJ1-1,-,TRBV6-6,ASSPGAGEGNTEAF
TRBJ1-6,-,TRBV7-7,ASSSDRNSPLH
TRBJ2-3,TRBD1,TRBV2,ASSGTGGDTQY
TRBJ2-4,-,TRBV14,ASSQVGLQGIGNIQY
TRBJ1-2,-,TRBV7-2,ASSHGQQGGGYT
TRBJ2-2,-,TRBV5-1,ASTGTMNTGELF
TRBJ1-2,TRBD1,TRBV25-1,ASRPGQGIRYT
TRBJ2-1,TRBD1,TRBV13,ASSSGQVYNEQF
TRBJ1-2,-,TRBV6-2/TRBV6-3,ASSYDSRYGYT
TRBJ1-4,-,TRBV2,ASISTGLSNEKLF
TRBJ1-4,TRBD1,TRBV2,ASTPGQGNEKLF
TRBJ1-2,-,TRBV30,AWRGQGLLYGYT
TRBJ2-5,-,TRBV6-5,ASTRGFGQETQY
TRBJ1-1,TRBD1,TRBV5-6,ASSSRTGGWGEAF
TRBJ2-5,-,TRBV12-3/TRBV12-4,ASSTRAQETQY
TRBJ1-1,-,TRBV2,ASSEIRAGPMNTEAF
TRBJ1-5,-,TRBV10-1,ASREGVSNQPQH
TRBJ1-1,TRBD1,TRBV19,ATRSRDREMNTEAF
TRBJ1-2,-,TRBV19,ASLDRPYGYT
TRBJ2-1,TRBD2,TRBV4-3,ASSQHLLAQSSGGSYNEQF